What follows describes a single T cell receptor beta chain. No antigen is known for it. The sample comes from a study of cytomegalovirus exposure and HLA in healthy donors. The table came from immunoSEQ multiplex PCR; TCRdb's copy has only in-frame clones and leaves some out. Here the sample spans about 330,000 clones, 86% being singletons. Overall study results and limits: The study listed 164 cytomegalovirus-associated TCR beta chains. TCR clusters originating in the first cohort tended to co-occur in the 120 validation repertoires, according to a later analysis. Under in vitro conditions, a few CMV-associated chains were confirmed as specific for CMV antigens.

The germline V and J ends were trimmed by 3 bases and 2 bases, with 8 bases remaining between them. The CDR3 loop spans 14 amino acids. Germline CDR1 is MNHEY and CDR2 is SVGAGI. V usage is TRBV6-5 and J usage is TRBJ2-1; perhaps TRBD2 as D (5 bases). The source material was PBMCs. The receptor comes from a woman aged 18-29 years in good health and CMV-seronegative. CDR3 in DNA: TGTGCCAGCAGTTATGCGGGTGCCTACAATGAGCAGTTCTTC. Protein product: CASSYAGAYNEQFF.